The next 18 T cell receptor beta chains were all read from a single sample in a study of T cell repertoires in cytomegalovirus infection. TCRdb independently ran MiXCR on the reads; one entry per CDR3 protein. The table has about 830,000 distinct CDR3 sequences, about 33% seen once. The antigens of these receptors remain unknown. This material consisted of cultured CD8+ T cells from PBMCs, taken from culture after CMV antigen stimulation. These TCRs come from a human donor in good health (CMV status not recorded). Some clones in this sample may be carry-over from other donors' samples.

Details on this clonotype: Being one base from a much bigger clone, this may be a read error. J is TRBJ1-1 and V is TRBV7-8; D unclear. CDR1 and CDR2 (germline): SGHVS, FQNEAQ. This CDR3 has 14 amino acids. CDR3 sequence reads: CANSLEKGGTEAFF. The CDR3 DNA follows: TGTGCCAACAGCTTAGAGAAGGGAGGCACTGAAGCTTTCTTT.

The chain links TRBV6-6 to TRBJ1-6, with 10 bases identical to TRBD1. V trimming: 6 bases; J trimming: 8 bases; junction bases outside the gene matches: 4. CDR1 MNHNY and CDR2 SVGAGI come from the germline V gene (reference sequence). The CDR3 is 14 residues long. For the CDR3, the DNA is TGTGCCAGCAGGGACAGGGGGAGGGATTCACCCCTCCACTTT. Its translation is CASRDRGRDSPLHF.

The chain couples TRBV9 to TRBJ1-5; the D gene is possibly TRBD1 (6 bases). The CDR3 runs 16 residues. Trimming stripped 4 bases from V and 4 bases from J, with 18 bases between. Germline V gene data show CDR1 as SGDLS and CDR2 as YYNGEE. CDR3 DNA sequence: TGTGCCAGCAGCAGTAGTGGCGGGGGGCGAAATCAGCCCCAGCATTTT. The encoded protein is CASSSSGGGRNQPQHF.

This clonotype showed up just a few times. The gene calls are TRBV20-1 and TRBJ1-6, with D possibly TRBD1 on 5 matching bases. CDR1 is DFQATT, CDR2 SNEGSKA, per germline (reference sequence). V was trimmed by 0 bases and J by 0 bases, leaving 15 bases between them. The CDR3 consists of 18 residues. The DNA of the CDR3 is TGCAGTGCTAGAGATGCGGGGCAGGCTAGCTCCTATAATTCACCCCTCCACTTT. This gives the protein CSARDAGQASSYNSPLHF.

This clonotype has more than one count but fewer than ten. The genes are TRBV20-1 and TRBJ2-1; D is possibly TRBD1 (5 bases). Trimming removed 6 bases from V and 4 bases from J, with 13 bases in between. The CDR3 spans 13 residues. In germline, CDR1 is DFQATT, CDR2 SNEGSKA (reference sequence). CDR3 in amino acids: CSARPAGYNEQFF. In DNA form, the CDR3 reads TGCAGTGCCCGTCCAGCAGGGTACAATGAGCAGTTCTTC.

This clonotype came up a few times. The V gene is TRBV20-1, the J gene TRBJ2-5; the D gene is possibly TRBD2 (7 bases). With 6 bases removed from V and 4 bases from J, the gap between germline ends came to 21 bases. This CDR3 has 15 residues. Germline CDR1 reads DFQATT; CDR2 reads SNEGSKA (reference sequence). The CDR3 here is CSARPAEGGAETQYF. CDR3 nucleotides: TGCAGTGCCAGACCCGCCGAGGGGGGGGCAGAGACCCAGTACTTC.

This rearrangement joins TRBV5-1 to TRBJ2-1, with D possibly being TRBD2 (7 bases). The V gene's germline CDR1 is SGHRS and CDR2 YFSETQ. With 4 bases removed from V and 2 bases from J, the gap between germline ends came to 19 bases. The CDR3 runs to 17 residues. DNA for the CDR3: TGCGCCAGCAGCCCTGGTAGGGGGGGCCGGACCTACAATGAGCAGTTCTTC. This translates into CASSPGRGGRTYNEQFF.

V is TRBV11-2 and J is TRBJ2-2; TRBD1 agrees at 10 bases. The CDR3 runs to 17 residues. The trim removed 5 bases at V and 6 bases at J, leaving 12 bases unmatched. Germline V gene sequence: CDR1 SGHAT, CDR2 FQNNGV. The CDR3, as DNA: TGTGCCAGCAGCAGCGGCCCCGGGACAGGGGTCGCCGGGGAGCTGTTTTTT. It is translated as CASSSGPGTGVAGELFF.

The table lists this clonotype with many counts. The rearrangement links TRBV28 to TRBJ1-1, with D unresolved. Looked up from germline, CDR1 is MDHEN and CDR2 is SYDVKM. This CDR3 contains 13 residues. V lost 6 bases and J 4 bases, leaving 12 bases between the germline ends. The CDR3 region has the DNA TGTGCCAGCAGCCCCGATGGGCTCACTGAAGCTTTCTTT. Encoded protein: CASSPDGLTEAFF.

This clonotype has a count of ten or more. The CDR3 sequence: CASSRGQGQFQETQYF. The CDR3 DNA reads as TGTGCCAGCAGTCGCGGACAGGGGCAGTTCCAAGAGACCCAGTACTTC. This rearrangement joins TRBV6-1 to TRBJ2-5; 9 bases are shared with TRBD1. The CDR3 length is 16 residues. With 5 bases clipped from V and 1 base from J, the junction kept 8 bases outside the gene matches. The germline V gene has CDR1 MNHNS and CDR2 SASEGT.

The rearrangement joins TRBV6-2 or TRBV6-3 to TRBJ2-3; weak D call: TRBD2 (7 bases). The V end was cut by 7 bases, the J end by 1 base, with 12 bases between. Germline CDR1 is MNHEY and CDR2 is SVGEGT. The CDR3 has 14 residues. The CDR3 spells CASMRGPRTDTQYF. The CDR3 nucleotides are TGTGCCAGCATGCGGGGGCCCCGCACAGATACGCAGTATTTT.

J is TRBJ1-2 and V is TRBV28; TRBD1 matches 9 bases. Germline V gene lookup returns CDR1 MDHEN and CDR2 SYDVKM. The V segment lost 7 bases and the J segment 8 bases; nucleotides outside the gene matches: 14. The CDR3 is 15 amino acids. CDR3 in DNA: TGTGCCAGCACCACACGGACAGGGGATCAGGACGGCTACACCTTC. Its protein product is CASTTRTGDQDGYTF.

This chain links TRBV2 with TRBJ2-7, with a tentative D call TRBD2 (5 bases). There are 15 residues in the CDR3. V shed 7 bases and J shed 5 bases, with 21 bases lying between them. Germline values: CDR1 SNHLY, CDR2 FYNNEI. The chain's CDR3 is CASTPRRTDGDEQYV. Here the CDR3 DNA reads TGTGCCAGCACCCCGAGGAGGACTGACGGAGACGAGCAGTACGTC.

There are many counts of this clonotype. J is TRBJ1-2 and V is TRBV7-6; 12 bases map to TRBD1. The V and J ends lost 5 bases and 4 bases, in that order; junction bases with no gene match: 11. The CDR3 consists of 17 residues. The germline gives CDR1 SGHVS, CDR2 FNYEAQ. CDR3 sequence (DNA): TGTGCCAGCAGCGCGGGACAGGGGGCCCTAATACTCTATGGCTACACCTTC. Its translation is CASSAGQGALILYGYTF.

Only one count was recorded for this clonotype. V is TRBV6-4 and J is TRBJ1-2; 12 nucleotides match TRBD1. Trimming at V came to 5 bases and at J to 3 bases, leaving 7 bases not matched to a gene. Germline CDR1 and CDR2: MRHNA and SNTAGT. CDR3 length: 16 amino acids. Here the CDR3 DNA reads TGTGCCAGCAGTCCAACGGGACAGGGGGCGTACTATGGCTACACCTTC. This codes for CASSPTGQGAYYGYTF.

The chain links TRBV12-3 or TRBV12-4 to TRBJ1-2; D not certain. The CDR3 loop spans 14 amino acids. Trimming cost V 4 bases and J 8 bases, with 17 bases left between them. CDR3 loop: CASSSGPNPRGYTF. CDR3 nucleotide sequence: TGTGCCAGCAGTTCCGGTCCCAACCCCAGGGGCTACACCTTC.

This clonotype was seen more than once but under ten times. This chain links TRBV28 with TRBJ2-3; 8 nucleotides match TRBD2. This CDR3 spans 14 amino acids. Looked up from germline, CDR1 is MDHEN and CDR2 is SYDVKM. V gave up 6 bases and J gave up 2 bases; unmatched junction bases: 4. The DNA of the CDR3 is TGTGCCAGCAGACTAGCGGAGAACACAGATACGCAGTATTTT. It encodes CASRLAENTDTQYF.

CDR3 loop: CASSFWDEKGNTEAFF. CDR3 nucleotides: TGTGCCAGCAGCTTCTGGGACGAAAAAGGCAACACTGAAGCTTTCTTT. The chain recombines TRBV11-2 with TRBJ1-1; D is possibly TRBD1 (5 bases). V was pared by 3 bases and J by 2 bases, with 16 bases between. The CDR3 extends over 16 amino acids. CDR1 is SGHAT and CDR2 is FQNNGV in the germline V gene.